This TCR beta chain was captured by sequencing in a study of blood T cell repertoires in COVID-19. At the level of the study: The origin of the acute and convalescent COVID-19 samples was the United States, Italy and Spain. Sources were T cells, B-cell-depleted T cells, or PBMCs; the material itself was cDNA or gDNA.

Profiling relied on immunoSEQ multiplex PCR, and the TCRdb table lists in-frame clones only, not all of them. The sample lists about 270,000 clones, 85% to 90% occurring once. J lost 5 bases, V lost 4 bases, and 8 bases had no gene match. CDR1 is SGHDT and CDR2 is YYEEEE in the germline V gene. The CDR3 is 15 residues long. Sequencing was performed on peripheral blood. The chain is built from TRBV5-6 and TRBJ2-2; 7 bases align to TRBD2. The TCR sequence derives from a woman aged 25 to 39 with COVID-19, enrolled during active disease. The CDR3 region has the DNA TGTGCCAGCAGCGGCCCGGGACTAACAACCGGGGAGCTGTTTTTT. Protein: CASSGPGLTTGELFF.